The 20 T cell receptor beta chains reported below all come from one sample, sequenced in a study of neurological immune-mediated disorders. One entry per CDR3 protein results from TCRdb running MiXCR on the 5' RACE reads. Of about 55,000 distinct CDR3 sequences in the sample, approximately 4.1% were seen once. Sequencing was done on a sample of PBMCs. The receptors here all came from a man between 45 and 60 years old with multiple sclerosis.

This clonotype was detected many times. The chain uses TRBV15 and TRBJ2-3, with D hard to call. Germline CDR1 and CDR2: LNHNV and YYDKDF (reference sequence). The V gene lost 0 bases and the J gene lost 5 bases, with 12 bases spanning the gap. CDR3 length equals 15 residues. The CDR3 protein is CATSREIVVGDTQYF. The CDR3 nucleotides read TGTGCCACCAGCAGAGAGATAGTGGTTGGAGATACGCAGTATTTT.

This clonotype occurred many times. CDR3 sequence reads: CSARDEGNTEAFF. The CDR3 nucleotides are TGCAGTGCTAGAGATGAGGGTAACACTGAAGCTTTCTTT. The chain recombines TRBV20-1 with TRBJ1-1; no firm D call. V was cut by 0 bases and J by 2 bases, with 7 bases left in between. The CDR3 has 13 residues. Germline V gene lookup returns CDR1 DFQATT and CDR2 SNEGSKA (reference sequence).

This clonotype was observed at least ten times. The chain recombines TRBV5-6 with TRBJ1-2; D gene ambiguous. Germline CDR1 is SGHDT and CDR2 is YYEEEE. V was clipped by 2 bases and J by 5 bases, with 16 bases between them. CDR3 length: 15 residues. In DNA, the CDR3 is TGTGCCAGCAGCTTTTCGGTCGCTTCCTATTATGGCTACACCTTC. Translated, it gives CASSFSVASYYGYTF.

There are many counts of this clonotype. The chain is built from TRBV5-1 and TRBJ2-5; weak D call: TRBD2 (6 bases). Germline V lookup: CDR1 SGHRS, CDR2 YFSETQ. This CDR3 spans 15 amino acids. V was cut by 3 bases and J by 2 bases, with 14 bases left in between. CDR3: CASSWGLGGQETQYF. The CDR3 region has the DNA TGCGCCAGCAGCTGGGGGTTGGGAGGACAAGAGACCCAGTACTTC. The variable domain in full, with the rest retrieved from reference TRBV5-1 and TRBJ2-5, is KAGVTQTPRYLIKTRGQQVTLSCSPISGHRSVSWYQQTPGQGLQFLFEYFSETQRNKGNFPGRFSGRQFSNSRSEMNVSTLELGDSALYLCASSWGLGGQETQYFGPGTRLLVL.

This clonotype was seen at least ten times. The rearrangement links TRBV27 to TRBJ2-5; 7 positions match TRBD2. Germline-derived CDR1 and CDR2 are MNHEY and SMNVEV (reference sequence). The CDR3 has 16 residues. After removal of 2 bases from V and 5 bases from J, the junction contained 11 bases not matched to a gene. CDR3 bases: TGTGCCAGCAGTTTAAGGCCTAGCGGAATAACGGAGACCCAGTACTTC. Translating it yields CASSLRPSGITETQYF.

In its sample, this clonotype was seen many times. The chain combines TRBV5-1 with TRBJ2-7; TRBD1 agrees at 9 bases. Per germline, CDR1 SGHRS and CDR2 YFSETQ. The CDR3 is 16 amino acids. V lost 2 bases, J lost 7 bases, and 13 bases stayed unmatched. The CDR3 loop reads CASSFSVGQGRGEQYF. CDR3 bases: TGCGCCAGCAGCTTTAGCGTCGGACAGGGGAGAGGTGAGCAGTACTTC.

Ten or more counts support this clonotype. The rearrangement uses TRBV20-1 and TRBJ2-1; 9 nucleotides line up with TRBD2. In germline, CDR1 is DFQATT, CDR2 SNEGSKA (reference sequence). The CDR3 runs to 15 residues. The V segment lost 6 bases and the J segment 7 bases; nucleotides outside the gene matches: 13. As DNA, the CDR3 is TGCAGTGCCCCCCACCGTAGCGGGAGAGGGAATGAGCAGTTCTTC. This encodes CSAPHRSGRGNEQFF.

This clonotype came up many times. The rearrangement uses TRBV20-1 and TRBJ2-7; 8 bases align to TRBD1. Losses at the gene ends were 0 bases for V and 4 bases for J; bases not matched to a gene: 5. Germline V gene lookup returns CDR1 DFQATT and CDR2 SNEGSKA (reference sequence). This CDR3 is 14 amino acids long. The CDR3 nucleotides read TGCAGTGCTAGAGATCGGACAGGGTCTTACGAGCAGTACTTC. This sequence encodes CSARDRTGSYEQYF.

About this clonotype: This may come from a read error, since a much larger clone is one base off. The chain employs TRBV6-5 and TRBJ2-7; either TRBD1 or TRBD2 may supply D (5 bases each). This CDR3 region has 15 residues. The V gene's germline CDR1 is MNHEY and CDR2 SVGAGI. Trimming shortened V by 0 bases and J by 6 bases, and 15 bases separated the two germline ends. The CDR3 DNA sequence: TGTGCCAGCAGTTACTCGGGGCTAGAGGGAGTCGAGCAGTACTTC. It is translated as CASSYSGLEGVEQYF.

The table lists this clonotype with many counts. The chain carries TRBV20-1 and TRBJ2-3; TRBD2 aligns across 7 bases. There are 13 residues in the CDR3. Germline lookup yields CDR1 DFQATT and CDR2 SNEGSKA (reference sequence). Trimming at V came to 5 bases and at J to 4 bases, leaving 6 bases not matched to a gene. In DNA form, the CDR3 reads TGCAGTGCTGCAGAGACTAGCCCAGATACGCAGTATTTT. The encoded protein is CSAAETSPDTQYF.

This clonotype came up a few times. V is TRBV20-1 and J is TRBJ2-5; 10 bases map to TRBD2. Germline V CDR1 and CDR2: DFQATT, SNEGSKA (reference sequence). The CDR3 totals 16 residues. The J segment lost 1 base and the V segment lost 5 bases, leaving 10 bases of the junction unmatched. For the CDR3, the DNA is TGCAGTGCTCGAAAGTGGACTAGCGGAGCCCAAGAGACCCAGTACTTC. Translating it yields CSARKWTSGAQETQYF.

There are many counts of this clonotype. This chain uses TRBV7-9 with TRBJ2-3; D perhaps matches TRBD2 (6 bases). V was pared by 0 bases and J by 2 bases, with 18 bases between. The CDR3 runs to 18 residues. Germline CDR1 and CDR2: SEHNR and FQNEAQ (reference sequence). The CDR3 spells CASSLAYTTRGNTDTQYF. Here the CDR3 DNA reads TGTGCCAGCAGCTTAGCCTACACGACTAGGGGTAACACAGATACGCAGTATTTT. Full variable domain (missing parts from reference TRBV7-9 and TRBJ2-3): DTGVSQNPRHKITKRGQNVTFRCDPISEHNRLYWYRQTLGQGPEFLTYFQNEAQLEKSRLLSDRFSAERPKGSFSTLEIQRTEQGDSAMYLCASSLAYTTRGNTDTQYFGPGTRLTVL.

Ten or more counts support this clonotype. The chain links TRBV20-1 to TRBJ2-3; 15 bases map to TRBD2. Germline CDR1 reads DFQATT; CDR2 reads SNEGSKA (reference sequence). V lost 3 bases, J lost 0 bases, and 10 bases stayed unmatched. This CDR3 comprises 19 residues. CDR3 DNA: TGCAGTGCTAGTTCTCAGGGACTAGCGGGGGGCCCTAGCACAGATACGCAGTATTTT. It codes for CSASSQGLAGGPSTDTQYF.

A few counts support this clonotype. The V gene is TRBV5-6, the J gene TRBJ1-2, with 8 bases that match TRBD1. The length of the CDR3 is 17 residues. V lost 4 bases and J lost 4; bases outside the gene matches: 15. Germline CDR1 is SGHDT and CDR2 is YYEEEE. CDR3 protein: CASSDGPTGAQGYGYTF. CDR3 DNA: TGTGCCAGCAGCGACGGACCGACAGGGGCTCAGGGCTATGGCTACACCTTC.

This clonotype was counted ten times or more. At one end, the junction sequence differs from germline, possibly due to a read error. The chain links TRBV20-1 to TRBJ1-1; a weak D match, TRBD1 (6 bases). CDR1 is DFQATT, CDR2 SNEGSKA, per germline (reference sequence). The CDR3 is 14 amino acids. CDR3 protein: CSARDRRVNTEAFF. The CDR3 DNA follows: TGCAGTGCCAGAGACAGGAGGGTCAACACTGAAGCTTTCTTT.

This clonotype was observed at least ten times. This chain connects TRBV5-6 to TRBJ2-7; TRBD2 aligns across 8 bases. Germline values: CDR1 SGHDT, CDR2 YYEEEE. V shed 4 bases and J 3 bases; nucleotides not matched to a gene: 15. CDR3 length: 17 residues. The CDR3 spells CASSPGGGPHPYYEQYF. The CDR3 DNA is TGTGCCAGCAGCCCGGGGGGGGGCCCACACCCCTACTACGAGCAGTACTTC.

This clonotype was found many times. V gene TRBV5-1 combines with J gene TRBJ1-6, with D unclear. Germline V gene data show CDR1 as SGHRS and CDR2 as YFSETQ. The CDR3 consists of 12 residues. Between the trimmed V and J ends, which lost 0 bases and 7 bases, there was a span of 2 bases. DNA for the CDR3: TGCGCCAGCAGCTTGGAGAATTCACCCCTCCACTTT. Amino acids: CASSLENSPLHF.

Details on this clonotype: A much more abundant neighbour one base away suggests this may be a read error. In DNA, the CDR3 is TGCAGTGCTAAAGACGAGGGGGGGACTGAAGCTTTCTTT. Protein: CSAKDEGGTEAFF. The chain carries TRBV20-1 and TRBJ1-1; maybe TRBD1 (6 bases). CDR1 is DFQATT and CDR2 is SNEGSKA in the germline V gene (reference sequence). The CDR3 spans 13 residues. V was cut by 4 bases and J by 5 bases, with 14 bases left in between.

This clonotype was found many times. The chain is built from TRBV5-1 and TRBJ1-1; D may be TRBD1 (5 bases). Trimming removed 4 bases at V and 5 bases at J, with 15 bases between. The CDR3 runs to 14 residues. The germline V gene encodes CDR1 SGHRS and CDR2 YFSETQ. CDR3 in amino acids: CASSPQAAGTEAFF. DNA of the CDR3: TGCGCCAGCAGCCCACAGGCCGCAGGGACTGAAGCTTTCTTT.

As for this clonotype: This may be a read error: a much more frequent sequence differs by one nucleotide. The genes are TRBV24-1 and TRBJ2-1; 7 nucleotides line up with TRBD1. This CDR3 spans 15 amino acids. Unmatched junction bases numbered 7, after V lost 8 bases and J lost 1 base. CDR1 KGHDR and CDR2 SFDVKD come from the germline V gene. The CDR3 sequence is CATMETGRSYNEQFF. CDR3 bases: TGTGCCACCATGGAGACAGGGAGATCCTACAATGAGCAGTTCTTC.